This T cell receptor beta chain originates from a study of blood T cell repertoires in COVID-19. Study at large: Spain, Italy and the United States supplied samples that represented acute and convalescent COVID-19. T cells, B-cell-depleted T cells, or PBMCs provided the cDNA or gDNA that served as material.

Germline CDR1 reads SGHAT; CDR2 reads FQNNGV. The CDR3 sequence is 14 residues long. The ends lost 6 bases at V and 7 bases at J; junction bases unmatched: 11. As processed by the authors: Amplification with reference gene primers provided the estimates of nucleated cell counts. The table came from immunoSEQ multiplex PCR; TCRdb's copy has only in-frame clones and leaves some out. V and J calls and clone size follow that table, whereas D and trimming were derived from the DNA. The sample yields 70,000 or so clones, over 65% seen once. The receptor's source is a woman in her 70s with acute or convalescent COVID-19. Sequenced: peripheral blood. The chain recombines TRBV11-2 with TRBJ2-7; 8 bases fit TRBD1. The CDR3 nucleotides read TGTGCCAGCAGTTCCCCGGGACAGGCGAGGGAGCAGTACTTC. Residues: CASSSPGQAREQYF.